This TCR beta chain was sequenced during a study of tumor and adjacent non-tumor tissue in lung cancer. Turning to the study itself: Histology: eleven to twelve adenocarcinoma, a couple of squamous cell carcinoma, 1 small cell lung cancer. Each sample yielded 3.9 million or so productive TCRbeta reads on average.

A modified ARM-PCR protocol with three rounds of nested PCR amplified TCRbeta. TCRdb analysed the multiplex PCR reads with MiXCR anew, one entry per CDR3 protein. The sample has tens of thousands of distinct CDR3 sequences; about 70% are singletons. Study-wide results and limits: Tumor tissue had significantly higher TCR diversity than normal lung. Normal lung showed higher cumulative top 100 clone frequency than tumor.

CDR3 length equals 15 residues. Germline-derived CDR1 and CDR2 are MNHEY and SVGEGT. Comment on this clonotype: Its antigen is unknown. It is likely a read error, because the conserved phenylalanine at the end of the CDR3 is missing.

RNA was extracted from bulk tissue without any cell sorting. The V call is TRBV6-2 or TRBV6-3, the J call TRBJ1-2; 10 bases map to TRBD1. The clonotype comes from a man in his sixties with non-small cell lung cancer. Sample: lung tumor tissue. The CDR3 DNA reads TGTGCTAGCAGGCCTACCGGGACAGGGGACTATGACTACACCTAC. This translates into CASRPTGTGDYDYTY.